This is a list of T cell receptor beta chains from one sample in a study of regulatory T cells in long-lasting Graves disease. TCRdb re-called the multiplex PCR reads with MiXCR, one entry per CDR3 protein. The sample holds around 480,000 distinct CDR3 sequences; 15% to 20% are singletons and the top ten take more than 9%. These data are also associated with another study on T cells in Graves' hyperthyroidism and ophthalmopathy.

The specimen was peripheral blood mononuclear cells (PBMCs), collected at new diagnosis, from a patient treated with antithyroid drugs. These receptors all stem from a man in his forties with Graves disease. Both conserved end residues are part of each CDR3. A D gene is named only where the DNA matches it firmly. A row's size may be missing; if present it is once, few, many or a size class.

v_call: TRBV12-3/TRBV12-4; d_call: TRBD1; j_call: TRBJ2-5; clone_size: many; cdr3_nt: TGTGCCAGCAGTTCCGGGACAGGGTTTAGGGAGACCCAGTACTTC; cdr3_aa: CASSSGTGFRETQYF
v_call: TRBV28; d_call: -; j_call: TRBJ2-2; clone_size: many; cdr3_nt: TGTGCCAGCAGTCATCTAGGACGGGGGCTGGGGACCGGGGAGCTGTTTTTT; cdr3_aa: CASSHLGRGLGTGELFF
v_call: TRBV20-1; d_call: -; j_call: TRBJ2-2; clone_size: -; cdr3_nt: TGCAGTGCTAGAGATACAGTTACCGGGGAGCTGTTTTTT; cdr3_aa: CSARDTVTGELFF
v_call: TRBV27; d_call: -; j_call: TRBJ2-7; clone_size: many; cdr3_nt: TGTGCCAGCAGTTTAGGTGGCGGGACCGGGTCTTTTTGGTACTTC; cdr3_aa: CASSLGGGTGSFWYF
v_call: TRBV6-1; d_call: -; j_call: TRBJ2-5; clone_size: few; cdr3_nt: TGTGCCAGCAGCCCATACCTGGCGGGCCAAGAGACCCAGTACTTC; cdr3_aa: CASSPYLAGQETQYF
v_call: TRBV10-3; d_call: TRBD1; j_call: TRBJ2-3; clone_size: -; cdr3_nt: TGTGCCATCAGCAAGACAGGGGCCCACACAGATACGCAGTATTTT; cdr3_aa: CAISKTGAHTDTQYF
v_call: TRBV11-2; d_call: TRBD1; j_call: TRBJ2-7; clone_size: -; cdr3_nt: TGTGCCAGCAGCTATAACAGGGGGTCGGGCGAGCAGTACTTC; cdr3_aa: CASSYNRGSGEQYF
v_call: TRBV11-2; d_call: TRBD1; j_call: TRBJ2-5; clone_size: many; cdr3_nt: TGTGCCAGCAGCTCCGAAGGGACAGGGCCAGTTCAGACCCAGTACTTC; cdr3_aa: CASSSEGTGPVQTQYF
v_call: TRBV5-1; d_call: TRBD2; j_call: TRBJ2-3; clone_size: many; cdr3_nt: TGCGCCAGCAGCTTTCTAGCGGGTTTCACAGATACGCAGTATTTT; cdr3_aa: CASSFLAGFTDTQYF
v_call: TRBV11-3; d_call: -; j_call: TRBJ2-5; clone_size: many; cdr3_nt: TGTGCCGGCAGCTTTACAGGAGGGAGACAAGAGACCCAGTACTTC; cdr3_aa: CAGSFTGGRQETQYF
v_call: TRBV20-1; d_call: -; j_call: TRBJ2-1; clone_size: many; cdr3_nt: TGCAGTGCTAGCGGGGTGAGCTCCTACAATGAGCAGTTCTTC; cdr3_aa: CSASGVSSYNEQFF
v_call: TRBV10-3; d_call: TRBD2; j_call: TRBJ2-7; clone_size: many; cdr3_nt: TGTGCCATCAGTGCGGGAGGAAACTCCTACGAGCAGTACTTC; cdr3_aa: CAISAGGNSYEQYF
v_call: TRBV6-5; d_call: -; j_call: TRBJ1-6; clone_size: few; cdr3_nt: TGTGCCAGCAGTTACTCCCCCGTATCCCAATCACCCCTCCACTTT; cdr3_aa: CASSYSPVSQSPLHF
v_call: TRBV10-2; d_call: TRBD1; j_call: TRBJ1-5; clone_size: -; cdr3_nt: TGCGCCAGCAGTGAGGACAGGGAAGTGCAGCCCCAGCATTTT; cdr3_aa: CASSEDREVQPQHF
v_call: TRBV7-8; d_call: TRBD1; j_call: TRBJ1-1; clone_size: many; cdr3_nt: TGTGCCAGCAGCCCGCTGGGACAGGTGAACACTGAAGCTTTCTTT; cdr3_aa: CASSPLGQVNTEAFF
v_call: TRBV3-1; d_call: TRBD2; j_call: TRBJ2-1; clone_size: -; cdr3_nt: TGTGCCAGCAGCCCCCGACTAGCGGCTACGCGCTACAATGAGCAGTTCTTC; cdr3_aa: CASSPRLAATRYNEQFF
v_call: TRBV6-1; d_call: TRBD1; j_call: TRBJ2-7; clone_size: many; cdr3_nt: TGTGCCAGCAGCCAAGCCCGGGACAGGGTTTTTCGGGAGCAGTACTTC; cdr3_aa: CASSQARDRVFREQYF
v_call: TRBV2; d_call: -; j_call: TRBJ2-1; clone_size: -; cdr3_nt: TGTGCCAGCAGTTACAGGTTACCAACCTACAATGAGCAGTTCTTC; cdr3_aa: CASSYRLPTYNEQFF
v_call: TRBV4-1; d_call: -; j_call: TRBJ2-1; clone_size: few; cdr3_nt: TGCGCCAGCAGCCAGGAGCTAGCGATTAGCTCCTACAATGAGCAGTTCTTC; cdr3_aa: CASSQELAISSYNEQFF
v_call: TRBV7-8; d_call: -; j_call: TRBJ1-5; clone_size: -; cdr3_nt: TGTGCCAGCAGCTTAGTTTTAAGACAGCCCCTCAAGAATAGCAATCAGCCCCAGCATTTT; cdr3_aa: CASSLVLRQPLKNSNQPQHF
v_call: TRBV6-5; d_call: -; j_call: TRBJ2-7; clone_size: -; cdr3_nt: TGTGCCAGCAGTTACGGGTCTCCTGCAAGCTCCTACGAGCAGTACTTC; cdr3_aa: CASSYGSPASSYEQYF
v_call: TRBV5-1; d_call: -; j_call: TRBJ2-2; clone_size: many; cdr3_nt: TGCGCCAGCAGCTTGGGTAGCGGCAGGAACACCGGGGAGCTGTTTTTT; cdr3_aa: CASSLGSGRNTGELFF
v_call: TRBV12-3/TRBV12-4; d_call: TRBD1; j_call: TRBJ2-1; clone_size: many; cdr3_nt: TGTGCCAGCAGTTTAGCCAGGGGGAGTGGGGAGCAGTTCTTC; cdr3_aa: CASSLARGSGEQFF
v_call: TRBV20-1; d_call: -; j_call: TRBJ2-1; clone_size: many; cdr3_nt: TGCAGTGCCCTGCGACAGGACGGCTCGAATGAGCAGTTCTTC; cdr3_aa: CSALRQDGSNEQFF
v_call: TRBV20-1; d_call: -; j_call: TRBJ1-4; clone_size: -; cdr3_nt: TGCAGTGCTAGGGTCCCTGGCGGAGTTAATGAAAAACTGTTTTTT; cdr3_aa: CSARVPGGVNEKLFF
v_call: TRBV5-1; d_call: -; j_call: TRBJ2-5; clone_size: many; cdr3_nt: TGCGCCAGCAGCTTGGAGCAGGAGCAAGAGACCCAGTACTTC; cdr3_aa: CASSLEQEQETQYF
v_call: TRBV12-3/TRBV12-4; d_call: -; j_call: TRBJ2-1; clone_size: many; cdr3_nt: TGTGCCAGCAGTCGAGTCAGGGACTACAATGAGCAGTTCTTC; cdr3_aa: CASSRVRDYNEQFF
v_call: TRBV19; d_call: TRBD2; j_call: TRBJ2-1; clone_size: few; cdr3_nt: TGTGCCAGTAGTTGGGAGGCGGGAGTGCGGAATGAGCAGTTCTTC; cdr3_aa: CASSWEAGVRNEQFF
v_call: TRBV6-1; d_call: TRBD1; j_call: TRBJ2-7; clone_size: few; cdr3_nt: TGTGCCAGCAGTGCGGCAGGGGGCGCGTACGAGCAGTACTTC; cdr3_aa: CASSAAGGAYEQYF
v_call: TRBV3-1; d_call: -; j_call: TRBJ2-7; clone_size: many; cdr3_nt: TGTGCCAGCAGCCAAGGTCAGGGCCTCTACGAGCAGTACTTC; cdr3_aa: CASSQGQGLYEQYF
v_call: TRBV11-2; d_call: TRBD1; j_call: TRBJ1-6; clone_size: many; cdr3_nt: TGTGCCAGCAGCACAGGGGCAGGATATAATTCACCCCTCCACTTT; cdr3_aa: CASSTGAGYNSPLHF
v_call: TRBV7-2; d_call: TRBD2; j_call: TRBJ2-5; clone_size: many; cdr3_nt: TGTGCCAGCAGCTTAGGGGATAGCGGGAGGTCAGAGACCCAGTACTTC; cdr3_aa: CASSLGDSGRSETQYF
v_call: TRBV28; d_call: -; j_call: TRBJ2-7; clone_size: many; cdr3_nt: TGTGCCAGCAGTTTATCCGACAGATACGAGCAGTACTTC; cdr3_aa: CASSLSDRYEQYF
v_call: TRBV14; d_call: TRBD2; j_call: TRBJ2-7; clone_size: -; cdr3_nt: TGTGCCAGCAGCTACAGCGGGGCCCATCATTACGAGCAGTACTTC; cdr3_aa: CASSYSGAHHYEQYF
v_call: TRBV28; d_call: TRBD2; j_call: TRBJ2-7; clone_size: many; cdr3_nt: TGTGCCAGCACGGGAGGCCCGACCTCATTTTACGAGCAGTACTTC; cdr3_aa: CASTGGPTSFYEQYF
v_call: TRBV20-1; d_call: TRBD2; j_call: TRBJ2-1; clone_size: -; cdr3_nt: TGCAGTGCTAGAGGGACTAGCGGGAGTCATGAGCAGTTCTTC; cdr3_aa: CSARGTSGSHEQFF
v_call: TRBV6-1; d_call: TRBD2; j_call: TRBJ2-7; clone_size: -; cdr3_nt: TGTGCCAGCGTACGAGCGGGAAGATCTCGCGAGCAGTACTTC; cdr3_aa: CASVRAGRSREQYF
v_call: TRBV6-5; d_call: -; j_call: TRBJ2-1; clone_size: few; cdr3_nt: TGTGCCAGCAGTTACTCGTGGGGGGAGTTGTCTAGAAATGAGCAGTTCTTC; cdr3_aa: CASSYSWGELSRNEQFF
v_call: TRBV2; d_call: -; j_call: TRBJ2-7; clone_size: few; cdr3_nt: TGTGCCAGCAGGATATCGACAGCACGGGCCTTTTACTACGAGCAGTACTTC; cdr3_aa: CASRISTARAFYYEQYF
v_call: TRBV5-6; d_call: TRBD1; j_call: TRBJ1-2; clone_size: once; cdr3_nt: TGTGCCAGCAGCTTAATGGACAGGCCAGTCTATGGCTACACCTTC; cdr3_aa: CASSLMDRPVYGYTF
v_call: TRBV28; d_call: TRBD2; j_call: TRBJ2-3; clone_size: many; cdr3_nt: TGTGCCAGCAGTCCCCAGGAGAGCGGGAGAGGGGATACGCAGTATTTT; cdr3_aa: CASSPQESGRGDTQYF
v_call: TRBV28; d_call: TRBD1; j_call: TRBJ1-2; clone_size: many; cdr3_nt: TGTGCCAGCAGTACTCCGGGACAGGGGGCACGGGGCTACACCTTC; cdr3_aa: CASSTPGQGARGYTF
v_call: TRBV27; d_call: TRBD2; j_call: TRBJ2-7; clone_size: -; cdr3_nt: TGTGCCAGCAGTTTATCCGCCCCTAGCGGTTTCTCCTACGAGCAGTACTTC; cdr3_aa: CASSLSAPSGFSYEQYF
v_call: TRBV7-8; d_call: -; j_call: TRBJ1-5; clone_size: -; cdr3_nt: TGTGCCAGCAGCTCGGGGGGCGCGTTTTCGAGCAATCAGCCCCAGCATTTT; cdr3_aa: CASSSGGAFSSNQPQHF
v_call: TRBV10-1; d_call: -; j_call: TRBJ2-1; clone_size: many; cdr3_nt: TGCGCCAGCAGTGAAACAGGGTATGAGCAGTTCTTC; cdr3_aa: CASSETGYEQFF
v_call: TRBV4-1; d_call: TRBD2; j_call: TRBJ2-1; clone_size: few; cdr3_nt: TGCGCCAGCAGCCGCATACTAGCGGGAGGTAACTACAATGAGCAGTTCTTC; cdr3_aa: CASSRILAGGNYNEQFF
v_call: TRBV5-1; d_call: -; j_call: TRBJ1-6; clone_size: few; cdr3_nt: TGCGCCAGCAGCTTGGGTCCAGCTCAGACAGCCAATTCACCCCTCCACTTT; cdr3_aa: CASSLGPAQTANSPLHF
v_call: TRBV12-3/TRBV12-4; d_call: TRBD2; j_call: TRBJ2-4; clone_size: many; cdr3_nt: TGTGCCAGCAGTTTGGGACTAGCGGGAGGCAACATTCAGTACTTC; cdr3_aa: CASSLGLAGGNIQYF
v_call: TRBV2; d_call: TRBD2; j_call: TRBJ2-2; clone_size: many; cdr3_nt: TGTGCCAGCAGTGCCTATTTGACCCAGAGGCTAGCGGGGAGCGGGGAGCTGTTTTTT; cdr3_aa: CASSAYLTQRLAGSGELFF
v_call: TRBV11-2; d_call: TRBD2; j_call: TRBJ2-1; clone_size: many; cdr3_nt: TGTGCCAGCAGCTTCTACTGGGACTACTACAATGAGCAGTTCTTC; cdr3_aa: CASSFYWDYYNEQFF
v_call: TRBV20-1; d_call: -; j_call: TRBJ2-5; clone_size: many; cdr3_nt: TGCAGTGCCCCCCACAGGGCCCAAGAGACCCAGTACTTC; cdr3_aa: CSAPHRAQETQYF
v_call: TRBV2; d_call: TRBD1; j_call: TRBJ2-7; clone_size: few; cdr3_nt: TGTGCCAGCAGTGAAGTTGGGGACAGAGAGCAGTACTTC; cdr3_aa: CASSEVGDREQYF
v_call: TRBV2; d_call: TRBD1; j_call: TRBJ1-1; clone_size: many; cdr3_nt: TGTGCCAGCATTACAGGGGGGCAGAACACTGAAGCTTTCTTT; cdr3_aa: CASITGGQNTEAFF
v_call: TRBV2; d_call: -; j_call: TRBJ2-7; clone_size: many; cdr3_nt: TGTGCCAGCAGTGAAGAGCCTAGCGTATACTACGAGCAGTACTTC; cdr3_aa: CASSEEPSVYYEQYF
v_call: TRBV20-1; d_call: TRBD2; j_call: TRBJ2-4; clone_size: many; cdr3_nt: TGCAGTGCTAGTCTAGGTAGCGGGAGGTTAGCCAAAAACATTCAGTACTTC; cdr3_aa: CSASLGSGRLAKNIQYF
v_call: TRBV12-3/TRBV12-4; d_call: -; j_call: TRBJ2-5; clone_size: many; cdr3_nt: TGTGCCAGCAGTTTAGTGGGGTATGGGGAGACCCAGTACTTC; cdr3_aa: CASSLVGYGETQYF
v_call: TRBV19; d_call: -; j_call: TRBJ2-1; clone_size: few; cdr3_nt: TGTGCCAGTAGTTTGCCCCCAGACTTTGAGCAGTTCTTC; cdr3_aa: CASSLPPDFEQFF
v_call: TRBV12-3/TRBV12-4; d_call: -; j_call: TRBJ2-3; clone_size: many; cdr3_nt: TGTGCCAGCAGTTTATTGACAGCTAGCACAGATACGCAGTATTTT; cdr3_aa: CASSLLTASTDTQYF